The 24 T cell receptor beta chains below all came from one sample that was sequenced in a study of T cell changes during pregnancy in multiple sclerosis. The protocol was immunoSEQ multiplex PCR, while the TCRdb copy is restricted to in-frame clones and leaves out a portion. The top ten clones hold about 0.41% of a sample with 56,000 or so clones, 80% to 90% of them seen once. The sequenced sample was CD4+ T cells from peripheral blood mononuclear cells, obtained in the third trimester of pregnancy. The receptors were sampled from a female donor with multiple sclerosis, enrolled in a pregnancy study.

This rearrangement joins TRBV5-1 to TRBJ2-7; TRBD2 might be the D (6 bases). The CDR3 is 14 residues long. Germline CDR1 and CDR2: SGHRS and YFSETQ. Trimming cost V 4 bases and J 0 bases, with 11 bases left between them. The CDR3: CASSGGESSYEQYF. The CDR3 DNA reads as TGCGCCAGCAGCGGAGGGGAGTCCTCCTACGAGCAGTACTTC.

V usage is TRBV7-2 and J usage is TRBJ1-2, with 9 bases matching TRBD1. From germline, CDR1 is SGHTA and CDR2 FQGNSA. V lost 3 bases, J lost 3 bases, and 2 bases stayed unmatched. This CDR3 comprises 14 residues. This chain's CDR3 is CASSLWTGDYGYTF. CDR3 nucleotide sequence: TGTGCCAGCAGCTTGTGGACAGGGGACTATGGCTACACCTTC.

The table lists this clone with a few counts. The chain joins TRBV7-9 to TRBJ1-4; TRBD1 is a possible D gene (5 bases). Germline-derived CDR1 and CDR2 are SEHNR and FQNEAQ (reference sequence). This CDR3 region has 14 residues. The V and J ends lost 1 base and 4 bases respectively, with 7 bases between them. The CDR3: CASSLGQFNEKLFF. CDR3 nucleotide sequence: TGTGCCAGCAGCTTAGGACAGTTTAATGAAAAACTGTTTTTT.

This chain uses TRBV18 with TRBJ1-3; D is undetermined. Germline V gene data show CDR1 as KGHSH and CDR2 as LQKENI. The CDR3 is 15 amino acids. Between the trimmed V and J ends, which lost 0 bases and 0 bases, there was a span of 6 bases. The CDR3 nucleotides read TGTGCCAGCTCACCACCAGCGAGCTCTGGAAACACCATATATTTT. This gives the protein CASSPPASSGNTIYF.

The chain links TRBV7-3 to TRBJ1-2, with 7 bases aligning to TRBD1. V dropped 5 bases and J dropped 1; count of bases not matched to a gene: 16. The V gene's germline CDR1 is SGHTA and CDR2 FQGTGA. This CDR3 comprises 18 residues. The CDR3: CASSPRRTGLFVNYGYTF. The DNA for the CDR3 is TGTGCCAGCAGCCCTCGGAGGACAGGATTATTTGTTAACTATGGCTACACCTTC. The whole variable domain, remainder taken from reference TRBV7-3 and TRBJ1-2, is GAGVSQTPSNKVTEKGKYVELRCDPISGHTALYWYRQSLGQGPEFLIYFQGTGAADDSGLPNDRFFAVRPEGSVSTLKIQRTERGDSAVYLCASSPRRTGLFVNYGYTFGSGTRLTVV.

The V gene is TRBV5-4, the J gene TRBJ1-3; 7 bases fit TRBD1. The V and J ends lost 2 bases and 2 bases, in that order; junction bases with no gene match: 4. Per the germline V gene, CDR1 is SGHNT and CDR2 is YYREEE (reference sequence). The CDR3 loop spans 15 amino acids. The CDR3 region is CASSLDQGAGNTIYF. The CDR3 DNA reads TGTGCCAGCAGCTTAGACCAGGGGGCTGGAAACACCATATATTTT.

The V call is TRBV4-3, the J call TRBJ2-6, with a possible D match to TRBD2 (7 bases). This CDR3 is built from 17 residues. CDR1 is LGHNA and CDR2 is YSLEER in the germline V gene. Trimming pared 5 bases from V and 1 base from J, leaving 15 bases between. CDR3 amino acids: CASSTGGGRSGANVLTF. The CDR3 DNA reads TGCGCCAGCAGCACCGGCGGGGGCCGATCTGGGGCCAACGTCCTGACTTTC.

This clone has a single count. The V call is TRBV5-4, the J call TRBJ2-2; the D gene is possibly TRBD1 (7 bases). This CDR3 comprises 16 residues. V was pared by 2 bases and J by 0 bases, with 11 bases between. The germline V gene encodes CDR1 SGHNT and CDR2 YYREEE (reference sequence). Written as DNA, the CDR3 is TGTGCCAGCAGCTTAAGCAGGGGGGCGAACACCGGGGAGCTGTTTTTT. Translated: CASSLSRGANTGELFF.

V and J are TRBV6-5 and TRBJ2-3; D perhaps matches TRBD2 (5 bases). This CDR3 has 12 amino acids. Trimming stripped 5 bases from V and 7 bases from J, with 10 bases between. The germline gives CDR1 MNHEY, CDR2 SVGAGI. CDR3 in amino acids: CASSEGSYTQYF. CDR3 DNA: TGTGCCAGCAGTGAGGGTAGTTATACGCAGTATTTT.

The chain employs TRBV7-9 and TRBJ2-1; TRBD2 agrees at 11 bases. Trimming at V came to 5 bases and at J to 3 bases, leaving 6 bases not matched to a gene. This CDR3 is built from 16 residues. Per the germline V gene, CDR1 is SEHNR and CDR2 is FQNEAQ (reference sequence). Here the CDR3 DNA reads TGTGCCAGCAGCGCATCCGGGACTAGCGGCTACAATGAGCAGTTCTTC. Translating it yields CASSASGTSGYNEQFF. The full variable domain, completed using reference TRBV7-9 and TRBJ2-1, is DTGVSQNPRHKITKRGQNVTFRCDPISEHNRLYWYRQTLGQGPEFLTYFQNEAQLEKSRLLSDRFSAERPKGSFSTLEIQRTEQGDSAMYLCASSASGTSGYNEQFFGPGTRLTVL.

Only one count was recorded for this clone. V gene TRBV2 combines with J gene TRBJ1-1, with D tentatively TRBD1 (5 bases). The CDR3 loop spans 13 amino acids. V was trimmed by 6 bases and J by 3 bases, leaving 11 bases between them. CDR1 SNHLY and CDR2 FYNNEI come from the germline V gene. The CDR3 spells CASSVDSDTEAFF. The CDR3 bases are TGTGCCAGCAGCGTAGACAGCGACACTGAAGCTTTCTTT.

This rearrangement joins TRBV30 to TRBJ2-7; no reliable D call. CDR3 length: 16 residues. The germline V gene has CDR1 GTSNPN and CDR2 SVGIG (reference sequence). Between the trimmed V and J ends, which lost 2 bases and 0 bases, there was a span of 17 bases. CDR3 coding DNA: TGTGCCTGGAGTTCAGTGGCCCTTCCTCGCTCCTACGAGCAGTACTTC. This sequence encodes CAWSSVALPRSYEQYF.

CDR3: CAWGASTDTQYF. The CDR3 DNA reads as TGTGCCTGGGGGGCCTCCACAGATACGCAGTATTTT. The chain is built from TRBV30 and TRBJ2-3; possible D gene TRBD1, 5 bases. CDR1 and CDR2 (germline): GTSNPN, SVGIG (reference sequence). This CDR3 comprises 12 residues. V was pared by 5 bases and J by 2 bases, with 8 bases between. Complete variable domain (other parts from reference TRBV30 and TRBJ2-3): SQTIHQWPATLVQPVGSPLSLECTVEGTSNPNLYWYRQAAGRGLQLLFYSVGIGQISSEVPQNLSASRPQDRQFILSSKKLLLSDSGFYLCAWGASTDTQYFGPGTRLTVL.

The chain has TRBV29-1 and TRBJ2-2; D remains ambiguous. Germline values: CDR1 SQVTM, CDR2 ANQGSEA. V was shortened by 0 bases and J by 2 bases, with 10 bases between the two germline ends. The CDR3 runs to 15 residues. The CDR3 sequence is CSVEDRTANTGELFF. The CDR3 nucleotides read TGCAGCGTTGAAGATCGAACAGCCAACACCGGGGAGCTGTTTTTT.

V is TRBV5-1 and J is TRBJ2-2; D perhaps matches TRBD1 (6 bases). Germline CDR1 SGHRS, CDR2 YFSETQ. This CDR3 region has 14 residues. Between the trimmed V and J ends, which lost 3 bases and 2 bases, there was a span of 8 bases. CDR3 coding DNA: TGCGCCAGCAGCTGGACAGTTAACACCGGGGAGCTGTTTTTT. Protein product: CASSWTVNTGELFF.

This clone turned up a few times. The rearrangement links TRBV4-2 to TRBJ1-2, with a possible D match to TRBD1 (5 bases). The V end was cut by 5 bases, the J end by 3 bases, with 16 bases between. The CDR3 totals 15 residues. Germline V gene data show CDR1 as LGHNA and CDR2 as YNFKEQ. CDR3 amino acids: CASSTGTDSYYGYTF. The CDR3 DNA reads as TGTGCCAGCAGCACTGGGACTGACTCTTACTATGGCTACACCTTC.

This rearrangement joins TRBV19 to TRBJ2-7; 7 bases line up with TRBD1. Per the germline V gene, CDR1 is LNHDA and CDR2 is SQIVND (reference sequence). The CDR3 runs 15 residues. After removal of 1 base from V and 2 bases from J, the junction contained 5 bases not matched to a gene. This CDR3 reads CASSIVRQGPYEQYF. The CDR3 coding sequence is TGTGCCAGTAGTATAGTTCGACAGGGCCCCTACGAGCAGTACTTC.

V and J are TRBV6-5 and TRBJ1-5; possible D gene TRBD1, 5 bases. Trimming took 2 bases from V and 7 from J, leaving 12 bases between them. This CDR3 contains 14 residues. Looked up from germline, CDR1 is MNHEY and CDR2 is SVGAGI. The DNA of the CDR3 is TGTGCCAGCAGTTACGGGGGGTCGGGCCAGCCCCAGCATTTT. This translates into CASSYGGSGQPQHF.

This clone came up a few times. J is TRBJ1-2 and V is TRBV2, with 7 bases lining up with TRBD1. Germline CDR1 is SNHLY and CDR2 is FYNNEI. Trimming at V came to 5 bases and at J to 8 bases, leaving 5 bases not matched to a gene. The CDR3 has 12 residues. CDR3 nucleotide sequence: TGTGCCAGCAGTCTAGGACAGGAGGGCTACACCTTC. Protein: CASSLGQEGYTF.

V gene TRBV2 combines with J gene TRBJ2-5; D perhaps matches TRBD1 (5 bases). This CDR3 is 14 amino acids long. From germline, CDR1 is SNHLY and CDR2 FYNNEI. V was trimmed by 7 bases and J by 3 bases, leaving 15 bases between them. In DNA, the CDR3 is TGTGCCAGCAATCAGGGCGTCCTAAAAGAGACCCAGTACTTC. This sequence encodes CASNQGVLKETQYF. Looking up the rest from reference TRBV2 and TRBJ2-5 gives the full variable domain: EPEVTQTPSHQVTQMGQEVILRCVPISNHLYFYWYRQILGQKVEFLVSFYNNEISEKSEIFDDQFSVERPDGSNFTLKIRSTKLEDSAMYFCASNQGVLKETQYFGPGTRLLVL.

The genes are TRBV19 and TRBJ2-3; TRBD2 agrees at 11 bases. The ends lost 0 bases at V and 0 bases at J; junction bases unmatched: 5. In germline, CDR1 is LNHDA, CDR2 SQIVND (reference sequence). The CDR3 consists of 18 residues. In nucleotides, the CDR3 is TGTGCCAGTAGTATAGATCCCGGGACTAGCGGTAGCACAGATACGCAGTATTTT. Its protein product is CASSIDPGTSGSTDTQYF.

The chain uses TRBV7-9 and TRBJ2-1, with 7 bases that match TRBD2. The junction had 10 bases not matched to a gene; V was cut back by 2 bases and J by 3 bases. Germline CDR1 SEHNR, CDR2 FQNEAQ (reference sequence). The CDR3 loop spans 17 amino acids. The CDR3 DNA follows: TGTGCCAGCAGCTTAACCCGGCCGGGGGACTACTACAATGAGCAGTTCTTC. Translated, it gives CASSLTRPGDYYNEQFF.

The chain recombines TRBV5-1 with TRBJ2-5; tentatively, D is TRBD2 (5 bases). This CDR3 has 15 residues. The germline V and J ends were trimmed by 0 bases and 5 bases, with 14 bases remaining between them. Germline V gene sequence: CDR1 SGHRS, CDR2 YFSETQ. The DNA for the CDR3 is TGCGCCAGCAGCTTGGCGGAAGGCTGGGAGGAGACCCAGTACTTC. This sequence encodes CASSLAEGWEETQYF.

Of note for this clone: The identical CDR3 is also encoded by other nucleotide sequences in the sample. V and J are TRBV5-1 and TRBJ1-1; the D is unclear. Trimming cost V 0 bases and J 0 bases, with 6 bases left between them. This CDR3 region has 14 residues. Germline CDR1 is SGHRS and CDR2 is YFSETQ. Written as DNA, the CDR3 is TGCGCCAGCAGCTTGGATAGCCTGAACACTGAAGCTTTCTTT. This encodes CASSLDSLNTEAFF. Based on the CDR3 plus reference TRBV5-1 and TRBJ1-1, the full variable domain is KAGVTQTPRYLIKTRGQQVTLSCSPISGHRSVSWYQQTPGQGLQFLFEYFSETQRNKGNFPGRFSGRQFSNSRSEMNVSTLELGDSALYLCASSLDSLNTEAFFGQGTRLTVV.